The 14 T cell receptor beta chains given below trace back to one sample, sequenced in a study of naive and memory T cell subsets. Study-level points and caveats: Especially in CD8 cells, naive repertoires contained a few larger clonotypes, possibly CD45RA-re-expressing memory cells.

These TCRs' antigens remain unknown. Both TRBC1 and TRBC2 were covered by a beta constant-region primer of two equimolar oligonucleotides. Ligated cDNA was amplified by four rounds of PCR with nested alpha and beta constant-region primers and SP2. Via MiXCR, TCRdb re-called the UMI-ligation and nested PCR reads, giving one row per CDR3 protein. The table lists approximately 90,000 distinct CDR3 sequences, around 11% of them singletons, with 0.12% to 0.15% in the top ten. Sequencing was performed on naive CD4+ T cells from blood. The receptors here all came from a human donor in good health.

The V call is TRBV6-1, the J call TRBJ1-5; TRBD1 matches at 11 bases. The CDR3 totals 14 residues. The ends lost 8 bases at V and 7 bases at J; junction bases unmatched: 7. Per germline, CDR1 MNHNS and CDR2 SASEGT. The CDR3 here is CASGGTGGRQPQHF. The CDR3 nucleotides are TGTGCCAGCGGAGGGACAGGGGGACGGCAGCCCCAGCATTTT.

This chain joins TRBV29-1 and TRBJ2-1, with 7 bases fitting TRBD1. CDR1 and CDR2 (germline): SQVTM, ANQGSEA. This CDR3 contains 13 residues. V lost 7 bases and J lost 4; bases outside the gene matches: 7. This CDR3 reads CSAPGQKYNEQFF. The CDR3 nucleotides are TGCAGCGCCCCGGGACAGAAGTACAATGAGCAGTTCTTC.

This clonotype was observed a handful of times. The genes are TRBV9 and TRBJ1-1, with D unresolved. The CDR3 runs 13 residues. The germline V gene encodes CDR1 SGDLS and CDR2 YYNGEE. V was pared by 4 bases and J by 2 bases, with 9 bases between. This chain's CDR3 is CASSSLLNTEAFF. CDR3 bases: TGTGCCAGCAGCTCACTATTAAACACTGAAGCTTTCTTT.

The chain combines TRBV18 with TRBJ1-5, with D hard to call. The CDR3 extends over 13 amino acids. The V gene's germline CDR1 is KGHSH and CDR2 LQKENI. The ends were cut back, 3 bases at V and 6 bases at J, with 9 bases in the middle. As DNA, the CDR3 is TGTGCCAGCTCACCCACCTGGGGTCAGCCCCAGCATTTT. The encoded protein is CASSPTWGQPQHF. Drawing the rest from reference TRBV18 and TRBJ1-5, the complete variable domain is NAGVMQNPRHLVRRRGQEARLRCSPMKGHSHVYWYRQLPEEGLKFMVYLQKENIIDESGMPKERFSAEFPKEGPSILRIQQVVRGDSAAYFCASSPTWGQPQHFGDGTRLSIL.

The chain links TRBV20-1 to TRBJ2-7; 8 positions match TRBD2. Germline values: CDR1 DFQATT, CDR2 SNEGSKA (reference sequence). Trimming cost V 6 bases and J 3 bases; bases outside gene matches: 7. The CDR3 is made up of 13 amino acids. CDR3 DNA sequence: TGCAGTGCCTCCCCTAGCGGGTACTACGAGCAGTACTTC. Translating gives CSASPSGYYEQYF.

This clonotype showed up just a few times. Written as DNA, the CDR3 is TGCGCCAGCAGCCATCTACAGGGGAAGAACTATGGCTACACCTTC. It yields the protein CASSHLQGKNYGYTF. The rearrangement links TRBV4-3 to TRBJ1-2, with 7 positions matching TRBD1. The V and J ends lost 3 bases and 2 bases, in that order; junction bases with no gene match: 6. Looked up from germline, CDR1 is LGHNA and CDR2 is YSLEER. CDR3 length: 15 amino acids.

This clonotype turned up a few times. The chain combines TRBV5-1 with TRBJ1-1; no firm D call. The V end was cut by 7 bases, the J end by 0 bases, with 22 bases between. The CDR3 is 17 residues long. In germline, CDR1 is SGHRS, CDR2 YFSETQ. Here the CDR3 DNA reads TGCGCCAGCCGACTAGATCCGTCAGTGACCATGAACACTGAAGCTTTCTTT. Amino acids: CASRLDPSVTMNTEAFF.

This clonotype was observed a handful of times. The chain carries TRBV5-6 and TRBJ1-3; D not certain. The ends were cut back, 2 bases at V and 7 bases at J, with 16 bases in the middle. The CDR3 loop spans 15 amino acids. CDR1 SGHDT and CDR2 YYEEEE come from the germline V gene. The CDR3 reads CASSLGFWSRNTIYF. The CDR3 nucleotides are TGTGCCAGCAGCTTAGGGTTTTGGTCCCGTAACACCATATATTTT.

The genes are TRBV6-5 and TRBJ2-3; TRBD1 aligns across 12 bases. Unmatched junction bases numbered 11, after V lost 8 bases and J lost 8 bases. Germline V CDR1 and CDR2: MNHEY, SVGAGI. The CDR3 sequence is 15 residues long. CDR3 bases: TGTGCCAGCCAACGTCGGGGACAGGGGGCGCGTACGCAGTATTTT. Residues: CASQRRGQGARTQYF.

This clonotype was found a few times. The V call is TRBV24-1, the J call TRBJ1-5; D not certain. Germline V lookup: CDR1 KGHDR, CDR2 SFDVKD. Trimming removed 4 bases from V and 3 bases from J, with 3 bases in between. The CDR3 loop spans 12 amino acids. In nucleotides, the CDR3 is TGTGCCACCAGTGAGTTCAATCAGCCCCAGCATTTT. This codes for CATSEFNQPQHF.

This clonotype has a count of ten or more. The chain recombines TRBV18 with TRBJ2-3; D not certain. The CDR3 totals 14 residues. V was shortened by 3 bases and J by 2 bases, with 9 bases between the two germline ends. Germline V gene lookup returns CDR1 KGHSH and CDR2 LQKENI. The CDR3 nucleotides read TGTGCCAGCTCACCTGACTGGGTCACAGATACGCAGTATTTT. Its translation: CASSPDWVTDTQYF.

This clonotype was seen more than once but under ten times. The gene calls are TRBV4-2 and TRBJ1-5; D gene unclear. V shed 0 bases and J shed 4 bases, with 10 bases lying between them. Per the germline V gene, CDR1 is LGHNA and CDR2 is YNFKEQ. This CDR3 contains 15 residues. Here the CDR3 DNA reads TGTGCCAGCAGCCAAGACCGAGAAAGAAATCAGCCCCAGCATTTT. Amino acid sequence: CASSQDRERNQPQHF.

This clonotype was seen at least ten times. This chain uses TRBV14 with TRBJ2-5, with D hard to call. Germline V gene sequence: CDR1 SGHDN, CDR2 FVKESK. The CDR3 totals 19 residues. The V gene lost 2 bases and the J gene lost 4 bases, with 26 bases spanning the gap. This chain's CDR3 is CASSQRPHLSMVSRETQYF. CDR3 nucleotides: TGTGCCAGCAGCCAAAGACCCCACCTCTCCATGGTTTCTAGAGAGACCCAGTACTTC.

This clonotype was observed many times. The CDR3 bases are TGCAGTGCTAGTGGGGGGCTAGCGGGAGCCCACTACGAGCAGTACTTC. This encodes CSASGGLAGAHYEQYF. The V gene is TRBV20-1, the J gene TRBJ2-7, with TRBD2 matching 10 bases. Germline CDR1 DFQATT, CDR2 SNEGSKA (reference sequence). This CDR3 has 16 amino acids. The junction had 11 bases not matched to a gene; V was cut back by 3 bases and J by 3 bases.